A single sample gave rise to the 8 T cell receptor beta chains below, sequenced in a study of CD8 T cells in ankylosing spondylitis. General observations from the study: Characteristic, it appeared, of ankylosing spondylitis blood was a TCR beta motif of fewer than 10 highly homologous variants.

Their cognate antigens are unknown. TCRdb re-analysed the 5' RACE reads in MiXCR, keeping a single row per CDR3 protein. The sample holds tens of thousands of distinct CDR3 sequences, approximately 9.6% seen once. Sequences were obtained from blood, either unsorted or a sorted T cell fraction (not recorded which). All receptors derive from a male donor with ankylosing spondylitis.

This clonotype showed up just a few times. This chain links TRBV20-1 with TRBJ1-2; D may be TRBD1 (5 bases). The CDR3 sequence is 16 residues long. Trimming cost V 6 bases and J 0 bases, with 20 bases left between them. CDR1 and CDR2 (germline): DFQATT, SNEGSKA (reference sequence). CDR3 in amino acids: CSAGITGFGPNYGYTF. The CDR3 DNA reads TGCAGTGCCGGAATAACAGGTTTCGGGCCTAACTATGGCTACACCTTC.

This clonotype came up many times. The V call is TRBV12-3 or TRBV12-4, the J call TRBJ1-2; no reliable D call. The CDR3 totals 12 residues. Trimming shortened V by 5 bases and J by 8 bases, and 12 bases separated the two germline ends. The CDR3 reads CASSATVLGYTF. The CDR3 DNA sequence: TGTGCCAGCAGTGCGACCGTTCTCGGCTACACCTTC.

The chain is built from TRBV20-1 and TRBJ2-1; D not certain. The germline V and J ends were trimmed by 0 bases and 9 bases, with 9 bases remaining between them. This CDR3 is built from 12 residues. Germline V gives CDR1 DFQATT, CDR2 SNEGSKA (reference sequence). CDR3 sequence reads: CSARDMRTEQFF. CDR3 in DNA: TGCAGTGCTAGAGATATGAGAACTGAGCAGTTCTTC.

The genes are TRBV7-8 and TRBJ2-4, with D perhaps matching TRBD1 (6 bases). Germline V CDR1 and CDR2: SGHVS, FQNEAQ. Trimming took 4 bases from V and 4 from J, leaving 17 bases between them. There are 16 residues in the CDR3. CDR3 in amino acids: CASSSVRTDSKNIQYF. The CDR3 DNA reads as TGTGCCAGCAGCTCCGTGCGGACAGATTCTAAAAACATTCAGTACTTC.

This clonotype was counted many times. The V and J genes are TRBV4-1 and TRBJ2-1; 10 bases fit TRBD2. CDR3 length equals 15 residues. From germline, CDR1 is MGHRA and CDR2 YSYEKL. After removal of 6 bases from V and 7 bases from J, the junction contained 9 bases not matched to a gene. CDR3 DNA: TGCGCCAGCAGTCCGGGACTAGCGTCTCATAATGAGCAGTTCTTC. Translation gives CASSPGLASHNEQFF.

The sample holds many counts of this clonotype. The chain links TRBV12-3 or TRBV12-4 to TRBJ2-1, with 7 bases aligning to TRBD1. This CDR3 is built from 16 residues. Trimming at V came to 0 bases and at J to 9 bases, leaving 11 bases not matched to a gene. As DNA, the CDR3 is TGTGCCAGCAGTTTAGCAGGGGGCTATAGTTTTAGTGAGCAGTTCTTC. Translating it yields CASSLAGGYSFSEQFF.

The CDR3 bases are TGTGCCAGCACTCACCCCGGGACAGGGGAGGCTAACTATGGCTACACCTTC. This gives the protein CASTHPGTGEANYGYTF. The chain couples TRBV2 to TRBJ1-2; TRBD1 matches 10 bases. After removal of 7 bases from V and 0 bases from J, the junction contained 11 bases not matched to a gene. Germline loops: CDR1 SNHLY, CDR2 FYNNEI. The length of the CDR3 is 17 residues. The entire variable domain, with the rest obtained from reference TRBV2 and TRBJ1-2, is as follows: EPEVTQTPSHQVTQMGQEVILRCVPISNHLYFYWYRQILGQKVEFLVSFYNNEISEKSEIFDDQFSVERPDGSNFTLKIRSTKLEDSAMYFCASTHPGTGEANYGYTFGSGTRLTVV.

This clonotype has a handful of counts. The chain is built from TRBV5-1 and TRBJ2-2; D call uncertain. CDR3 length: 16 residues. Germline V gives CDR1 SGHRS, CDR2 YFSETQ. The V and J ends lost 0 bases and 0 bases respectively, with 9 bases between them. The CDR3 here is CASSLVGVANTGELFF. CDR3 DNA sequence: TGCGCCAGCAGCTTGGTTGGAGTTGCGAACACCGGGGAGCTGTTTTTT.